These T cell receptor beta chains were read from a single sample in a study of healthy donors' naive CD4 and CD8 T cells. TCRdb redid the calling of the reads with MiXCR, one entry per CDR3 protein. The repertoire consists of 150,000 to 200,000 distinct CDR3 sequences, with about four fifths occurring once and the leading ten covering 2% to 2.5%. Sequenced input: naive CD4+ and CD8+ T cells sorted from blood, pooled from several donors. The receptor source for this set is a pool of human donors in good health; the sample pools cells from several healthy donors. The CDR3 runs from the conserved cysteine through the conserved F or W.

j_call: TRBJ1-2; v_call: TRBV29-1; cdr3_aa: CSVEGSGIYGYTF
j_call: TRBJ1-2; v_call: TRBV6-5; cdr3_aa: CASSHMPRGKNGYTF
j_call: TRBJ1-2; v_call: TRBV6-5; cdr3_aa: CASSYMDSANYGYTF
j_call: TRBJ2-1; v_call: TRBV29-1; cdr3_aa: CSGSGYSYNEQFF
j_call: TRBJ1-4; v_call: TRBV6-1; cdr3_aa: CASSERGRTNEKLFF
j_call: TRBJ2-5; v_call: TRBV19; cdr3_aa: CASSKDVRTQYF
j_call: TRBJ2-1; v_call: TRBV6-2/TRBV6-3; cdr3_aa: CASSRQGAENEQFF
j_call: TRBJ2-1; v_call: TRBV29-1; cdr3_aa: CSVVGQAYNEQFF
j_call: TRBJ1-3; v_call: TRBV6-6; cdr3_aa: CASSYSNGNTIYF
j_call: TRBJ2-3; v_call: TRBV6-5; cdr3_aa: CASRGLTSGSSTDTQYF
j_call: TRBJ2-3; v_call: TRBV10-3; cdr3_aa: CAISESRVTGYTDTQYF
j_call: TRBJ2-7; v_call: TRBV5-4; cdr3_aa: CASSLGDRGQGEQYF
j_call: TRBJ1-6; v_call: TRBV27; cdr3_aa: CASRPNTGNSPLHF
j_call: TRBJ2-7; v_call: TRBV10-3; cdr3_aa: CAIRGDSAYEQYF
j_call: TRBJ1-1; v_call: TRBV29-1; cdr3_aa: CSSHPGRGPEAFF
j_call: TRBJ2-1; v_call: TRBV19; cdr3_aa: CASTPYGDYNEQFF
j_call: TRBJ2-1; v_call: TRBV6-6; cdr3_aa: CASSYSEGGPSYNEQFF
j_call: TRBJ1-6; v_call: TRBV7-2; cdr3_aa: CASSLAGSNSPLHF
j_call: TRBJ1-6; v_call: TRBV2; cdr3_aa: CASSEPESPLHF
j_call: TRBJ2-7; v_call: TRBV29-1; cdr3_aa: CSVEGGLAGGVYEQYF
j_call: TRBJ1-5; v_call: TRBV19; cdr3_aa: CASRMDRSQPQHF
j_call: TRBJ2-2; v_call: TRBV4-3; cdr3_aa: CASSQGLAGNTGELFF
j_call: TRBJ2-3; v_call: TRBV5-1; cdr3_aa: CASSLVGGHTQYF
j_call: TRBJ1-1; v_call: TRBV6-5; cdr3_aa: CASSYSTGGMTEAFF
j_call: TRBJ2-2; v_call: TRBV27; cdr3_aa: CASSHGLAGNTGELFF
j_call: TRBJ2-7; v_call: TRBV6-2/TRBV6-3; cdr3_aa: CASSYAVSYEQYF
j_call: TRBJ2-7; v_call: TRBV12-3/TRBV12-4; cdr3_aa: CASSPRPGGYEQYF
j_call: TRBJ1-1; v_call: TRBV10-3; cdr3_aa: CAISESRQGPEAFF
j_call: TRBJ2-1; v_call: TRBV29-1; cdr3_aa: CSVEALFRDRSSYNEQFF
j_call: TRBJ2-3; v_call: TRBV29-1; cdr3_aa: CSVAGLGNADTQYF
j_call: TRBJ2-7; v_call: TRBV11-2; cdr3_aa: CASSDTSGAPYEQYF